One sample yielded the 27 T cell receptor beta chains listed below, sequenced in a study of T cells in Graves' hyperthyroidism and ophthalmopathy. Researchers amplified the TCR beta CDR3 regions from RNA transcripts. During a first-round RT-PCR of the TCR CDR3, the HTBI primer set was used. Each CDR3 protein gets one entry after TCRdb re-called the multiplex PCR reads with MiXCR. The repertoire holds hundreds of thousands of distinct CDR3 sequences, roughly 14% seen once, with approximately 12% in the top ten. Sequencing used blood. These receptors were collected from a woman between 50 and 59 years old with Graves' ophthalmopathy.

Ten or more counts support this clonotype. The chain uses TRBV18 and TRBJ2-3; no reliable D call. The CDR3 runs to 16 residues. V dropped 1 base and J dropped 2 bases, with 13 bases sitting between them. Germline CDR1 and CDR2: KGHSH and LQKENI. Written as DNA, the CDR3 is TGTGCCAGCTCACCACGCCCCAGCGCCCACACAGATACGCAGTATTTT. Protein: CASSPRPSAHTDTQYF.

This clonotype was seen at least ten times. The chain couples TRBV18 to TRBJ1-1; weak D call: TRBD1 (5 bases). The CDR3 length is 12 residues. The V gene's germline CDR1 is KGHSH and CDR2 LQKENI. Between the trimmed V and J ends, which lost 3 bases and 8 bases, there was a span of 10 bases. Written as DNA, the CDR3 is TGTGCCAGCTCACCCCCGGGACCCGAAGCTTTCTTT. The encoded protein is CASSPPGPEAFF.

This clonotype appeared many times. The rearrangement joins TRBV6-2 or TRBV6-3 to TRBJ1-1; D not resolved. V was cut by 10 bases and J by 2 bases, with 11 bases left in between. The length of the CDR3 is 12 residues. Germline V gene data show CDR1 as MNHEY and CDR2 as SVGEGT. The CDR3 DNA reads as TGTGCCACTAAGACCCCAAACACTGAAGCTTTCTTT. Encoded protein: CATKTPNTEAFF.

This clonotype was recorded a few times. V usage is TRBV27 and J usage is TRBJ1-1; 7 nucleotides match TRBD1. Trimming at V came to 8 bases and at J to 1 base, leaving 25 bases not matched to a gene. The germline V gene has CDR1 MNHEY and CDR2 SMNVEV (reference sequence). This CDR3 has 20 residues. In DNA, the CDR3 is TGTGCCAGCGGCAATCTAGGGGGCCGACATAGGCGCGCTTGGAACACTGAAGCTTTCTTT. Its protein is CASGNLGGRHRRAWNTEAFF.

This clonotype was picked up many times. The chain combines TRBV28 with TRBJ2-5; 7 nucleotides match TRBD2. Looked up from germline, CDR1 is MDHEN and CDR2 is SYDVKM. After removal of 5 bases from V and 2 bases from J, the junction contained 11 bases not matched to a gene. The CDR3 has 16 residues. The CDR3 protein is CASSLGLGAQQETQYF. The CDR3 region has the DNA TGTGCCAGCAGTCTCGGACTAGGGGCCCAACAAGAGACCCAGTACTTC.

This clonotype was counted ten times or more. CDR3 loop: CASSQKTGVRDTQYF. CDR3 bases: TGTGCCAGCAGCCAAAAAACAGGGGTAAGGGATACGCAGTATTTT. The chain is built from TRBV3-1 and TRBJ2-3, with 7 bases fitting TRBD1. The CDR3 extends over 15 amino acids. The germline CDR1 and CDR2 sequences are LGHDT and YNNKEL (reference sequence). With 2 bases clipped from V and 6 bases from J, the junction kept 8 bases outside the gene matches.

This clonotype was seen a few times. This chain links TRBV20-1 with TRBJ2-1, with a weak D call TRBD2 (5 bases). CDR3 length equals 13 residues. V lost 5 bases and J lost 6, with 14 bases in between. Germline assignment: CDR1 DFQATT and CDR2 SNEGSKA (reference sequence). The CDR3 loop is CSAPNQLVNEQFF. DNA of the CDR3: TGCAGTGCTCCGAACCAACTAGTCAATGAGCAGTTCTTC.

This clonotype was detected many times. The chain carries TRBV5-1 and TRBJ2-7, with a possible D match to TRBD1 (11 bases). The ends were cut back, 4 bases at V and 7 bases at J, with 30 bases in the middle. Germline lookup yields CDR1 SGHRS and CDR2 YFSETQ. The CDR3 consists of 18 residues. The DNA of the CDR3 is TGCGCCAGCAGCACCCGGACAGGGGGCCTAGCGGGAGCGTGGGAGCAGTACTTC. Its protein product is CASSTRTGGLAGAWEQYF.

This clonotype has only a few counts. V and J are TRBV27 and TRBJ2-5; 7 bases fit TRBD2. Germline CDR1 and CDR2: MNHEY and SMNVEV (reference sequence). The CDR3 is 15 residues long. The junction had 8 bases not matched to a gene; V was cut back by 6 bases and J by 1 base. In DNA, the CDR3 is TGTGCCAGCAGCCGCGGCTCTAGCGGCCAAGAGACCCAGTACTTC. Its protein product is CASSRGSSGQETQYF.

In the case of this clonotype: This may arise from a read error, as a much more abundant clone is one base away. The J gene is TRBJ1-5, the V gene TRBV12-5, with D perhaps matching TRBD1 (5 bases). The CDR3 length is 15 residues. Germline V CDR1 and CDR2: LGHNT, FRNRAP. In DNA form, the CDR3 reads TGTGCTGGTGGTAGGGACCCACCTAGCAATCAGCCCCAGCATTTT. It specifies CAGGRDPPSNQPQHF.

The V gene is TRBV20-1, the J gene TRBJ1-5; tentatively, D is TRBD1 (5 bases). V was pared by 2 bases and J by 7 bases, with 18 bases between. The CDR3 totals 15 residues. CDR1 DFQATT and CDR2 SNEGSKA come from the germline V gene (reference sequence). CDR3 sequence: CSARLPGRSGQPQHF. The CDR3 bases are TGCAGTGCTAGATTGCCAGGGAGGTCTGGGCAGCCCCAGCATTTT.

This clonotype was detected a few times. V usage is TRBV6-2 or TRBV6-3 and J usage is TRBJ2-7; TRBD2 is a possible D gene (6 bases). CDR3 size: 17 residues. Trimming stripped 1 base from V and 0 bases from J, with 16 bases between. In germline, CDR1 is MNHEY, CDR2 SVGEGT. CDR3 coding DNA: TGTGCCAGCAGTTACTATCGGGACTCAGTGGGCTCCTACGAGCAGTACTTC. This encodes CASSYYRDSVGSYEQYF.

With respect to this clonotype: One end of the junction fails to match germline, which may point to a read error. The chain's CDR3 is CAGSLGGQGDQPQHF. CDR3 bases: TGTGCCGGCAGCTTAGGTGGACAGGGAGATCAGCCCCAGCATTTT. The chain carries TRBV7-9 and TRBJ1-5; TRBD1 aligns across 8 bases. CDR3 size: 15 residues. Germline assignment: CDR1 SEHNR and CDR2 FQNEAQ (reference sequence).

This clonotype showed up many times. This chain links TRBV2 with TRBJ1-1; 9 bases are a match to TRBD1. CDR1 and CDR2 from the germline V gene are SNHLY and FYNNEI. The junction had 6 bases not matched to a gene; V was cut back by 7 bases and J by 3 bases. The CDR3 has 14 amino acids. The CDR3 sequence is CASNGQGLYTEAFF. CDR3 DNA: TGTGCCAGCAATGGACAGGGGCTATACACTGAAGCTTTCTTT.

This clonotype has at least ten counts. This chain connects TRBV15 to TRBJ2-1; the D is unclear. The CDR3 totals 15 residues. V was pared by 1 base and J by 4 bases, with 11 bases between. The germline V gene encodes CDR1 LNHNV and CDR2 YYDKDF (reference sequence). The chain's CDR3 is CATSRGDPRYNEQFF. The CDR3 nucleotides read TGTGCCACCAGCAGAGGGGATCCTAGATACAATGAGCAGTTCTTC.

The table lists this clonotype with many counts. The chain has TRBV5-1 and TRBJ2-7; 8 bases map to TRBD1. This CDR3 is built from 14 residues. Per the germline V gene, CDR1 is SGHRS and CDR2 is YFSETQ. The ends lost 4 bases at V and 5 bases at J; junction bases unmatched: 8. CDR3 in amino acids: CASSPDRVGHEQYF. DNA for the CDR3: TGCGCCAGCAGCCCGGACAGGGTGGGACACGAGCAGTACTTC.

This clonotype was found many times. This chain joins TRBV29-1 and TRBJ2-1; 7 bases are a match to TRBD2. Losses at the gene ends were 6 bases for V and 2 bases for J; bases not matched to a gene: 1. CDR3 length: 12 residues. Germline V gene sequence: CDR1 SQVTM, CDR2 ANQGSEA. CDR3 loop: CSVGTTYNEQFF. The CDR3 region has the DNA TGCAGCGTCGGGACTACCTACAATGAGCAGTTCTTC.

There are a few counts of this clonotype. The V and J genes are TRBV5-6 and TRBJ2-7; 7 nucleotides agree with TRBD2. The CDR3 has 15 residues. With 0 bases clipped from V and 4 bases from J, the junction kept 7 bases outside the gene matches. Looked up from germline, CDR1 is SGHDT and CDR2 is YYEEEE. This chain's CDR3 is CASSLVGISGYEQYF. For the CDR3, the DNA is TGTGCCAGCAGCTTGGTCGGGATTAGCGGGTACGAGCAGTACTTC.

The sample holds many counts of this clonotype. This sequence joins TRBV29-1 and TRBJ2-1, with D possibly TRBD2 on 5 matching bases. V was shortened by 5 bases and J by 4 bases, with 12 bases between the two germline ends. CDR3 length equals 13 residues. Germline CDR1 is SQVTM and CDR2 is ANQGSEA. CDR3 nucleotide sequence: TGCAGCGTTAGTTTAGCGCAATACAATGAGCAGTTCTTC. It encodes CSVSLAQYNEQFF.

This clonotype was seen a handful of times. The chain has TRBV28 and TRBJ2-1; D unclear. This CDR3 has 14 amino acids. Germline loops: CDR1 MDHEN, CDR2 SYDVKM. The ends were cut back, 2 bases at V and 2 bases at J, with 7 bases in the middle. The CDR3 DNA reads TGTGCCAGCAGTTTAATCGGCGCCTACAATGAGCAGTTCTTC. Residues: CASSLIGAYNEQFF.

As regards this clonotype: One base away lies a much larger clone, so this may be a sequencing read error. V and J are TRBV18 and TRBJ2-5; tentatively, D is TRBD2 (5 bases). Germline lookup yields CDR1 KGHSH and CDR2 LQKENI. V was pared by 8 bases and J by 1 base, with 17 bases between. There are 15 residues in the CDR3. The DNA for the CDR3 is TGTGCCAGCCCACTAGAACCGGGATCCCAAGAGACCCAGTACTTC. Protein sequence: CASPLEPGSQETQYF.

The table lists this clonotype with many counts. The V call is TRBV12-3 or TRBV12-4, the J call TRBJ1-1, with D uncertain. This CDR3 is 13 amino acids long. Trimming cost V 5 bases and J 1 base, with 8 bases left between them. The CDR3 region has the DNA TGTGCCAGCAGTGTCTCAGAGAACACTGAAGCTTTCTTT. Translated: CASSVSENTEAFF.

Remarks on this clonotype: Possible read error: a much larger clone is one base away. This is likely a read error, given that the CDR3 carries no conserved phenylalanine or tryptophan at its end. This chain uses TRBV28 with TRBJ1-6, with D possibly being TRBD1 (6 bases). Germline CDR1 reads MDHEN; CDR2 reads SYDVKM. The CDR3 is 14 residues long. V was pared by 5 bases and J by 9 bases, with 14 bases between. The CDR3 DNA follows: TGTGCCAGCAGTCCAGCCCAGGGGTCTTCACCCCTCCACCTT. Protein product: CASSPAQGSSPLHL.

This chain joins TRBV24-1 and TRBJ2-1, with 9 bases matching TRBD1. The CDR3 runs 13 residues. Germline CDR1 reads KGHDR; CDR2 reads SFDVKD. V shed 7 bases and J 8 bases; nucleotides not matched to a gene: 5. The chain's CDR3 is CATSGDRVHEQFF. CDR3 DNA sequence: TGTGCCACCAGCGGGGACAGGGTCCATGAGCAGTTCTTC.

This clonotype was counted at least ten times. The chain combines TRBV3-1 with TRBJ2-1; no reliable D call. From germline, CDR1 is LGHDT and CDR2 YNNKEL (reference sequence). Trimming cost V 0 bases and J 8 bases, with 8 bases left between them. This CDR3 region has 13 residues. CDR3 bases: TGTGCCAGCAGCCAAGATCGAGGAGATGAGCAGTTCTTC. This gives the protein CASSQDRGDEQFF.

This clonotype turned up a few times. CDR3 nucleotide sequence: TGTGCCAGCAGTTTCATTCCCCCCAGCACCGGGGAGCTGTTTTTT. It yields the protein CASSFIPPSTGELFF. V gene TRBV6-1 combines with J gene TRBJ2-2; D not resolved. This CDR3 is built from 15 residues. Per germline, CDR1 MNHNS and CDR2 SASEGT. The V end was cut by 5 bases, the J end by 4 bases, with 14 bases between.

This chain's CDR3 is CASSPLQGAGYGYTF. The CDR3 nucleotides are TGTGCCAGCAGCCCCTTACAGGGCGCGGGCTATGGCTACACCTTC. The rearrangement uses TRBV7-9 and TRBJ1-2, with D perhaps matching TRBD1 (6 bases). CDR3 length equals 15 residues. The V end lost 5 bases, the J end lost 4 bases, and 17 bases lay between the germline ends. The germline CDR1 and CDR2 sequences are SEHNR and FQNEAQ (reference sequence).